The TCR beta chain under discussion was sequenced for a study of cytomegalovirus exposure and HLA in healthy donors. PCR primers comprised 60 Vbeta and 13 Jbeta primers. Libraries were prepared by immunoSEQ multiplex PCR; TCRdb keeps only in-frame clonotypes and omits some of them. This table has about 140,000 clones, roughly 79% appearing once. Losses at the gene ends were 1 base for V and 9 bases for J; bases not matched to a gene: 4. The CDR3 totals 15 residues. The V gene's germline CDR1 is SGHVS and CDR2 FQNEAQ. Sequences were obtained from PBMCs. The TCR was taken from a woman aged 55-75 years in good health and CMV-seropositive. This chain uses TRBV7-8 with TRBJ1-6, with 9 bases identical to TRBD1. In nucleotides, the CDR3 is TGTGCCAGCAGCTTAGGGGGGACAGGGACTTCACCCCTCCACTTT. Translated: CASSLGGTGTSPLHF. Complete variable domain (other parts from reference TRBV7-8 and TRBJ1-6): GAGVSQSPRYKVAKRGQDVALRCDPISGHVSLFWYQQALGQGPEFLTYFQNEAQLDKSGLPSDRFFAERPEGSVSTLKIQRTQQEDSAVYLCASSLGGTGTSPLHFGNGTRLTVT.